This TCR beta chain was captured by sequencing in a study of blood T cell repertoires in COVID-19. About the research overall: Sample material is recorded as cDNA or gDNA derived from T cells, B-cell-depleted T cells, or PBMCs.

V was trimmed by 4 bases and J by 0 bases, leaving 10 bases between them. Per the germline V gene, CDR1 is SGHRS and CDR2 is YFSETQ. The CDR3 runs 15 residues. The table came from immunoSEQ multiplex PCR; TCRdb's copy has only in-frame clones and leaves some out. The sample consists of about 140,000 clones, approximately 86% of them appearing once. The sequencing input was peripheral blood. The origin of this receptor is a human donor in a cohort sampled during active COVID-19. The chain employs TRBV5-1 and TRBJ2-2, with a weak D call TRBD2 (6 bases). The CDR3 sequence is CASSRGTANTGELFF. The CDR3 DNA reads TGCGCCAGCAGCCGCGGGACGGCGAACACCGGGGAGCTGTTTTTT.